The next 29 T cell receptor beta chains were all read from a single sample in a study of CD8+ T cells in alopecia areata. Treatment denoted: oral pan-JAK inhibitor, 5-10 mg twice daily. Sequencing templates came from extracted RNA that was reverse transcribed into cDNA. Using immunoSEQ multiplex PCR, the repertoire was profiled, and TCRdb retains in-frame clones only, with some absent. The sample shows fewer than 200,000 clones, roughly three fifths of them seen only once. The sequencing used CD8+ T cells sorted from blood, collected at week 24, from a patient treated with tofacitinib. The receptors shown here come from a human donor with alopecia areata.

In regard to this clone: The identical CDR3 is also encoded by other nucleotide sequences in the sample. The V call is TRBV9, the J call TRBJ1-5; no firm D call. The CDR3 covers 14 residues. Per the germline V gene, CDR1 is SGDLS and CDR2 is YYNGEE. V was shortened by 0 bases and J by 0 bases, with 4 bases between the two germline ends. The CDR3 protein is CASSVGSSNQPQHF. The CDR3 DNA reads TGTGCCAGCAGCGTAGGTTCTAGCAATCAGCCCCAGCATTTT.

V and J are TRBV29-1 and TRBJ2-3; D call uncertain. Germline CDR1 SQVTM, CDR2 ANQGSEA. The CDR3 extends over 16 amino acids. Trimming cost V 7 bases and J 6 bases, with 26 bases left between them. CDR3 loop: CSADARPVGNSDTQYF. DNA of the CDR3: TGCAGCGCAGACGCGCGGCCAGTCGGCAATTCGGATACGCAGTATTTT.

This clone was counted between two and nine times. The V gene is TRBV30, the J gene TRBJ1-5; no reliable D call. Trimming took 4 bases from V and 9 from J, leaving 13 bases between them. The CDR3 sequence is 12 residues long. In germline, CDR1 is GTSNPN, CDR2 SVGIG (reference sequence). CDR3 nucleotide sequence: TGTGCCTGGAAGATCCAAAACGGGCCCCAGCATTTT. This gives the protein CAWKIQNGPQHF.

The chain carries TRBV7-6 and TRBJ2-6, with 9 bases lining up with TRBD1. Germline CDR1 is SGHVS and CDR2 is FNYEAQ. The CDR3 length is 18 residues. The J segment lost 0 bases and the V segment lost 6 bases, leaving 9 bases of the junction unmatched. This CDR3 reads CASSPGTGPTSGANVLTF. The CDR3 DNA reads as TGTGCCAGCAGTCCGGGGACAGGGCCCACCTCTGGGGCCAACGTCCTGACTTTC.

The table lists this clone with many counts. V usage is TRBV10-3 and J usage is TRBJ1-1, with D unclear. This CDR3 spans 16 amino acids. Germline assignment: CDR1 ENHRY and CDR2 SYGVKD. V lost 1 base and J lost 2, with 14 bases in between. As DNA, the CDR3 is TGTGCCATCAGTGAGTACGACCGGGCCCAAAACACTGAAGCTTTCTTT. Translating gives CAISEYDRAQNTEAFF.

Only one count was recorded for this clone. V usage is TRBV5-6 and J usage is TRBJ2-7; no definite D call. Germline V gene lookup returns CDR1 SGHDT and CDR2 YYEEEE. V was trimmed by 5 bases and J by 3 bases, leaving 18 bases between them. The length of the CDR3 is 15 residues. The CDR3 region is CASRGTSGPFYEQYF. CDR3 coding DNA: TGTGCCAGCAGGGGAACGTCCGGGCCGTTCTACGAGCAGTACTTC.

The rearrangement links TRBV11-2 to TRBJ2-1; D is unresolved. Germline lookup yields CDR1 SGHAT and CDR2 FQNNGV. The CDR3 contains 11 residues. V was pared by 4 bases and J by 6 bases, with 4 bases between. The chain's CDR3 is CASSSTNEQFF. The CDR3 DNA reads TGTGCCAGCAGCTCGACCAATGAGCAGTTCTTC.

This clone has only a few counts. The chain links TRBV23-1 to TRBJ1-5; TRBD1 matches at 11 bases. TRBV23-1 is an open reading frame, and its role is uncertain. There are 17 residues in the CDR3. V shed 2 bases and J 4 bases; nucleotides not matched to a gene: 7. The CDR3 protein is CASSQPGTGGINQPQHF. CDR3 nucleotides: TGCGCCAGCAGTCAACCGGGGACAGGGGGGATAAATCAGCCCCAGCATTTT.

The V call is TRBV14, the J call TRBJ2-2; D unresolved. CDR1 is SGHDN, CDR2 FVKESK, per germline. CDR3 size: 14 residues. Deletions cut 7 bases from V and 0 bases from J, with 9 bases between. In nucleotides, the CDR3 is TGTGCCAGCAAAGTCACAACGAACACCGGGGAGCTGTTTTTT. This sequence encodes CASKVTTNTGELFF. The complete variable domain, with remaining parts taken from reference TRBV14 and TRBJ2-2, reads EAGVTQFPSHSVIEKGQTVTLRCDPISGHDNLYWYRRVMGKEIKFLLHFVKESKQDESGMPNNRFLAERTGGTYSTLKVQPAELEDSGVYFCASKVTTNTGELFFGEGSRLTVL.

The sample holds a few counts of this clone. This chain joins TRBV5-1 and TRBJ2-1; the match to TRBD2 covers 11 bases. After removal of 5 bases from V and 4 bases from J, the junction contained 11 bases not matched to a gene. Germline V CDR1 and CDR2: SGHRS, YFSETQ. The length of the CDR3 is 17 residues. CDR3: CASSTLATSGGYNEQFF. The CDR3 DNA sequence: TGCGCCAGCAGTACCTTGGCCACTAGCGGGGGTTACAATGAGCAGTTCTTC.

The CDR3 DNA reads as TGCAGCGTTGACTTAGGTAGGGCCGAGCAGTACTTC. This translates into CSVDLGRAEQYF. The chain uses TRBV29-1 and TRBJ2-7; D ambiguous. V lost 3 bases and J lost 6, with 12 bases in between. Germline CDR1 is SQVTM and CDR2 is ANQGSEA. The CDR3 length is 12 residues.

There are a few counts of this clone. This chain connects TRBV29-1 to TRBJ1-1; no clear D. The CDR3 loop spans 10 amino acids. Trimming stripped 4 bases from V and 5 bases from J, with 5 bases between. From germline, CDR1 is SQVTM and CDR2 ANQGSEA. CDR3 in amino acids: CSVVPTEAFF. CDR3 DNA sequence: TGCAGCGTTGTGCCTACTGAAGCTTTCTTT.

V and J are TRBV4-2 and TRBJ2-2; D uncertain. CDR1 is LGHNA, CDR2 YNFKEQ, per germline. V was pared by 3 bases and J by 3 bases, with 2 bases between. CDR3 length: 12 amino acids. The CDR3 region is CASSQDTGELFF. Here the CDR3 DNA reads TGTGCCAGCAGCCAGGACACCGGGGAGCTGTTTTTT.

In its sample, this clone was seen a few times. This rearrangement joins TRBV4-1 to TRBJ1-4; D is uncertain. Germline V gene data show CDR1 as MGHRA and CDR2 as YSYEKL. CDR3 length equals 16 residues. Trimming took 5 bases from V and 2 from J, leaving 15 bases between them. The CDR3 coding sequence is TGCGCCAGCAGCTCCCGGGCGGAAGGGACTAATGAAAAACTGTTTTTT. As protein: CASSSRAEGTNEKLFF.

This clone appeared once. This rearrangement joins TRBV2 to TRBJ2-7, with D perhaps matching TRBD1 (6 bases). V lost 7 bases and J 2 bases, leaving 12 bases between the germline ends. In germline, CDR1 is SNHLY, CDR2 FYNNEI. The CDR3 contains 13 residues. The CDR3 is CASMAPGAYEQYF. In nucleotides, the CDR3 is TGTGCCAGCATGGCCCCAGGGGCCTACGAGCAGTACTTC.

CDR3 protein: CASNHARDRPSYEQYF. The CDR3 nucleotides read TGCGCCAGCAACCATGCAAGAGACCGACCTTCCTACGAGCAGTACTTC. This chain uses TRBV5-1 with TRBJ2-7, with no clear D. This CDR3 region has 16 residues. Trimming took off 6 bases at V and 1 base at J, with 20 bases between the two ends. Looked up from germline, CDR1 is SGHRS and CDR2 is YFSETQ.

The V gene is TRBV15, the J gene TRBJ2-2; D is perhaps TRBD1 (5 bases). CDR3 size: 12 residues. Germline values: CDR1 LNHNV, CDR2 YYDKDF (reference sequence). The CDR3 DNA sequence: TGTGCGACGCAGGGTTCCACCGGGGAGCTGTTTTTT. It encodes CATQGSTGELFF. Complete variable domain (other parts from reference TRBV15 and TRBJ2-2): DAMVIQNPRYQVTQFGKPVTLSCSQTLNHNVMYWYQQKSSQAPKLLFHYYDKDFNNEADTPDNFQSRRPNTSFCFLDIRSPGLGDTAMYLCATQGSTGELFFGEGSRLTVL.

This rearrangement joins TRBV5-1 to TRBJ2-3, with 9 bases that match TRBD2. The V gene end was trimmed by 4 bases and the J gene end by 2 bases; junction bases not matched to a gene: 5. This CDR3 region has 15 residues. CDR1 is SGHRS, CDR2 YFSETQ, per germline. DNA of the CDR3: TGCGCCAGCAGCCCGGGACTAGCCCACACAGATACGCAGTATTTT. Translation: CASSPGLAHTDTQYF.

V usage is TRBV9 and J usage is TRBJ2-7, with a tentative D call TRBD1 (6 bases). Trimming left V 4 bases short and J 1 base short, with 12 bases between. This CDR3 has 14 residues. The germline gives CDR1 SGDLS, CDR2 YYNGEE. CDR3 sequence: CASSTGQLSYEQYF. DNA for the CDR3: TGTGCCAGCAGCACCGGACAGTTGTCCTACGAGCAGTACTTC.

V is TRBV4-1 and J is TRBJ2-1, with TRBD1 identical over 8 bases. The CDR3 spans 14 residues. The V segment lost 2 bases and the J segment 8 bases; nucleotides outside the gene matches: 5. Germline loops: CDR1 MGHRA, CDR2 YSYEKL. The CDR3 is CASSQWTGLDEQFF. CDR3 nucleotide sequence: TGCGCCAGCAGCCAATGGACAGGGTTGGATGAGCAGTTCTTC.

V gene TRBV7-9 combines with J gene TRBJ2-7, with 9 positions matching TRBD1. The J segment lost 6 bases and the V segment lost 3 bases, leaving 6 bases of the junction unmatched. The CDR3 sequence is 14 residues long. CDR1 and CDR2 (germline): SEHNR, FQNEAQ (reference sequence). CDR3 region: CASSFSGQGSEQYF. In DNA form, the CDR3 reads TGTGCCAGCAGCTTCTCGGGACAGGGTAGCGAGCAGTACTTC. The full variable domain, with the rest looked up from reference TRBV7-9 and TRBJ2-7, is DTGVSQNPRHKITKRGQNVTFRCDPISEHNRLYWYRQTLGQGPEFLTYFQNEAQLEKSRLLSDRFSAERPKGSFSTLEIQRTEQGDSAMYLCASSFSGQGSEQYFGPGTRLTVT.

Concerning this clone: The sample contains more than one DNA sequence encoding this CDR3. The chain recombines TRBV30 with TRBJ2-7; 7 bases map to TRBD1. Unmatched junction bases numbered 2, after V lost 5 bases and J lost 4 bases. The CDR3 is 11 residues long. The germline V gene encodes CDR1 GTSNPN and CDR2 SVGIG (reference sequence). CDR3 in DNA: TGTGCCTGGCGCAGGGGGTACGAGCAGTACTTC. Translation gives CAWRRGYEQYF.

The sample holds a few counts of this clone. The chain couples TRBV6-6 to TRBJ2-3, with a weak D call TRBD1 (5 bases). The ends were cut back, 0 bases at V and 8 bases at J, with 6 bases in the middle. The CDR3 spans 12 residues. The V gene's germline CDR1 is MNHNY and CDR2 SVGAGI (reference sequence). CDR3: CASSYSQGTQYF. Here the CDR3 DNA reads TGTGCCAGCAGTTACTCGCAGGGTACGCAGTATTTT.

The chain couples TRBV5-1 to TRBJ2-7; 7 nucleotides match TRBD1. Looked up from germline, CDR1 is SGHRS and CDR2 is YFSETQ. J lost 4 bases, V lost 2 bases, and 6 bases had no gene match. The CDR3 totals 14 residues. The chain's CDR3 is CASSFWTGPYEQYF. For the CDR3, the DNA is TGCGCCAGCAGCTTTTGGACAGGACCTTACGAGCAGTACTTC.

The chain combines TRBV12-5 with TRBJ2-3; D not resolved. Germline V gene sequence: CDR1 LGHNT, CDR2 FRNRAP. The CDR3 has 13 residues. The ends were cut back, 7 bases at V and 4 bases at J, with 12 bases in the middle. The CDR3 DNA is TGTGCTAGTGAGGGTGCCGGGTCAGATACGCAGTATTTT. Its translation is CASEGAGSDTQYF.

The chain joins TRBV7-8 to TRBJ2-3; D is unclear. Trimming took off 2 bases at V and 7 bases at J, with 7 bases between the two ends. This CDR3 region has 12 residues. Germline V gene sequence: CDR1 SGHVS, CDR2 FQNEAQ. The CDR3 nucleotides are TGTGCCAGCAGCTTACTATCAAATACGCAGTATTTT. This gives the protein CASSLLSNTQYF.

The V and J genes are TRBV7-9 and TRBJ1-1, with D uncertain. Germline CDR1 SEHNR, CDR2 FQNEAQ (reference sequence). The CDR3 loop spans 12 amino acids. With 3 bases removed from V and 0 bases from J, the gap between germline ends came to 2 bases. Here the CDR3 DNA reads TGTGCCAGCAGCTTGATGAACACTGAAGCTTTCTTT. Protein product: CASSLMNTEAFF.

This clone has just a few counts. This rearrangement joins TRBV5-1 to TRBJ1-5; D uncertain. Trimming removed 0 bases from V and 7 bases from J, with 11 bases in between. The germline CDR1 and CDR2 sequences are SGHRS and YFSETQ. The length of the CDR3 is 14 residues. CDR3 region: CASSLDSGLQPQHF. Here the CDR3 DNA reads TGCGCCAGCAGCTTGGATTCAGGTTTGCAGCCCCAGCATTTT.

A word on this clone: A much larger clone lies one base from this, so it may be a read error. The V gene is TRBV6-5, the J gene TRBJ1-6; 9 nucleotides agree with TRBD1. This CDR3 has 13 amino acids. The junction had 1 base not matched to a gene; V was cut back by 6 bases and J by 7 bases. CDR1 and CDR2 (germline): MNHEY, SVGAGI. CDR3 residues: CASSGQGNSPLHF. The CDR3 nucleotides read TGTGCCAGCAGCGGACAGGGGAATTCACCCCTCCACTTT.